These 28 T cell receptor beta chains originate from one sample sequenced in a study of HIV-infected patients and healthy controls. TCRdb independently ran MiXCR on the 5' RACE reads; one entry per CDR3 protein. The table lists more than 60,000 distinct CDR3 sequences, approximately 21% of them singletons. The sample comprised CD4+ T cells from blood. Source of these receptors: a human donor in good health.

The genes are TRBV27 and TRBJ1-6; the D gene is possibly TRBD1 (5 bases). Per germline, CDR1 MNHEY and CDR2 SMNVEV (reference sequence). The CDR3 is 14 residues long. V lost 3 bases to trimming and J lost 6 bases, with 9 bases between them. The CDR3 sequence: CASSFGQINSPLHF. CDR3 in DNA: TGTGCCAGCAGTTTTGGACAAATTAATTCACCCCTCCACTTT.

This clonotype was observed many times. The chain links TRBV5-1 to TRBJ1-2; D not resolved. V dropped 4 bases and J dropped 2 bases, with 12 bases sitting between them. From germline, CDR1 is SGHRS and CDR2 YFSETQ. The CDR3 contains 14 residues. CDR3 in amino acids: CASSPGDSNYGYTF. CDR3 nucleotides: TGCGCCAGCAGCCCAGGAGACTCGAACTATGGCTACACCTTC.

This clonotype was recorded a few times. This chain links TRBV18 with TRBJ1-1; 8 bases match TRBD1. Germline-derived CDR1 and CDR2 are KGHSH and LQKENI. J gave up 5 bases and V 6 bases, and 5 bases lay outside the gene matches. The CDR3 spans 13 residues. This CDR3 reads CASSPGGRTEAFF. The CDR3 DNA reads TGTGCCAGCTCGCCAGGGGGCCGTACTGAAGCTTTCTTT.

At least ten counts were recorded for this clonotype. The chain employs TRBV4-2 and TRBJ2-6; D not certain. V was clipped by 4 bases and J by 0 bases, with 7 bases between them. CDR1 and CDR2 (germline): LGHNA, YNFKEQ. This CDR3 spans 15 amino acids. The DNA for the CDR3 is TGTGCCAGCAGCCCTAGGGACTCTGGGGCCAACGTCCTGACTTTC. The encoded protein is CASSPRDSGANVLTF.

This clonotype was detected many times. This chain links TRBV25-1 with TRBJ2-7; the D is unclear. The CDR3 consists of 11 residues. The ends were cut back, 6 bases at V and 2 bases at J, with 5 bases in the middle. Germline CDR1 is MGHDK and CDR2 is SYGVNS. The CDR3 region is CASSGAYEQYF. CDR3 bases: TGTGCCAGCAGCGGAGCCTACGAGCAGTACTTC.

The sample holds many counts of this clonotype. V and J are TRBV5-5 and TRBJ1-3; D unresolved. Trimming took 6 bases from V and 0 from J, leaving 10 bases between them. From germline, CDR1 is SGHKS and CDR2 YYEKEE (reference sequence). This CDR3 is built from 14 residues. Here the CDR3 reads CASNALSSGNTIYF. The CDR3 DNA sequence: TGTGCCAGCAATGCGTTAAGCTCTGGAAACACCATATATTTT. Complete variable domain (other parts from reference TRBV5-5 and TRBJ1-3): DAGVTQSPTHLIKTRGQQVTLRCSPISGHKSVSWYQQVLGQGPQFIFQYYEKEERGRGNFPDRFSARQFPNYSSELNVNALLLGDSALYLCASNALSSGNTIYFGEGSWLTVV.

This chain links TRBV2 with TRBJ2-1; D not resolved. Deletions cut 4 bases from V and 9 bases from J, with 10 bases between. Germline V gene lookup returns CDR1 SNHLY and CDR2 FYNNEI. The CDR3 runs to 12 residues. CDR3 in amino acids: CASSVSLGEQFF. For the CDR3, the DNA is TGTGCCAGCAGTGTATCGTTAGGTGAGCAGTTCTTC. Variable domain in full (rest from reference TRBV2 and TRBJ2-1): EPEVTQTPSHQVTQMGQEVILRCVPISNHLYFYWYRQILGQKVEFLVSFYNNEISEKSEIFDDQFSVERPDGSNFTLKIRSTKLEDSAMYFCASSVSLGEQFFGPGTRLTVL.

This clonotype was counted a few times. This chain connects TRBV6-6 to TRBJ2-3; D ambiguous. This CDR3 contains 13 residues. Germline CDR1 MNHNY, CDR2 SVGAGI (reference sequence). Deletions cut 4 bases from V and 3 bases from J, with 8 bases between. This chain's CDR3 is CASSFPETDTQYF. CDR3 in DNA: TGTGCCAGCAGTTTCCCCGAGACAGATACGCAGTATTTT.

This clonotype appeared many times. The J gene is TRBJ2-2, the V gene TRBV7-2, with D hard to call. Germline V gene data show CDR1 as SGHTA and CDR2 as FQGNSA. Trimming took off 5 bases at V and 6 bases at J, with 10 bases between the two ends. The CDR3 is 13 residues long. The DNA of the CDR3 is TGTGCCAGCAGCCTAAGGTCCCCCGGGGAGCTGTTTTTT. Translation gives CASSLRSPGELFF.

A few counts support this clonotype. The chain uses TRBV21-1 and TRBJ1-1; no check of the table's D call, TRBD1, against the DNA was made. TRBV21-1 is marked as a pseudogene. The CDR3 totals 15 residues. The CDR3 coding sequence is TGTGCCAGCAGCAAAGGTTGGGGGGGTGACGCTGAAGCTTTCTTT. Amino acid sequence: CASSKGWGGDAEAFF.

This chain links TRBV18 with TRBJ1-5; TRBD1 agrees at 10 bases. In germline, CDR1 is KGHSH, CDR2 LQKENI. V dropped 3 bases and J dropped 7; count of bases not matched to a gene: 3. CDR3 length equals 14 residues. DNA for the CDR3: TGTGCCAGCTCACCCGGGACAGGGGAACAGCCCCAGCATTTT. This codes for CASSPGTGEQPQHF.

This clonotype was detected only a few times. The chain has TRBV20-1 and TRBJ2-2; 10 nucleotides agree with TRBD1. CDR1 and CDR2 from the germline V gene are DFQATT and SNEGSKA (reference sequence). V trimming: 2 bases; J trimming: 4 bases; junction bases outside the gene matches: 1. The CDR3 covers 14 residues. The CDR3 protein is CSARRDRGTGELFF. DNA of the CDR3: TGCAGTGCTAGACGGGACAGGGGCACCGGGGAGCTGTTTTTT.

This chain connects TRBV6-2 or TRBV6-3 to TRBJ1-1, with D uncertain. Germline V lookup: CDR1 MNHEY, CDR2 SVGEGT. Between the trimmed V and J ends, which lost 2 bases and 0 bases, there was a span of 7 bases. There are 14 residues in the CDR3. For the CDR3, the DNA is TGTGCCAGCAGTTACCCGGTCATGAACACTGAAGCTTTCTTT. Protein: CASSYPVMNTEAFF.

This chain links TRBV2 with TRBJ2-1; 7 positions match TRBD1. Germline-derived CDR1 and CDR2 are SNHLY and FYNNEI. The junction had 7 bases not matched to a gene; V was cut back by 6 bases and J by 5 bases. There are 14 residues in the CDR3. The CDR3 DNA reads as TGTGCCAGCAGCCCTTGGACAGGAAACAATGAGCAGTTCTTC. Residues: CASSPWTGNNEQFF. Combining the CDR3 with reference TRBV2 and TRBJ2-1 gives the whole variable domain EPEVTQTPSHQVTQMGQEVILRCVPISNHLYFYWYRQILGQKVEFLVSFYNNEISEKSEIFDDQFSVERPDGSNFTLKIRSTKLEDSAMYFCASSPWTGNNEQFFGPGTRLTVL.

The rearrangement joins TRBV13 to TRBJ2-1; 12 positions agree with TRBD2. The CDR3 consists of 16 residues. J gave up 3 bases and V 5 bases, and 5 bases lay outside the gene matches. Germline V gene sequence: CDR1 PRHDT, CDR2 FYEKMQ (reference sequence). CDR3 sequence: CASSNKLAGGYNEQFF. CDR3 bases: TGTGCCAGCAGCAACAAACTAGCGGGAGGCTACAATGAGCAGTTCTTC.

This clonotype has just one count. The chain is built from TRBV11-3 and TRBJ1-2; 8 nucleotides align to TRBD1. The germline CDR1 and CDR2 sequences are SGHNT and YENEEA. V shed 4 bases, J shed 6 bases, and the junction held 7 bases outside the gene matches. The CDR3 runs to 14 residues. The CDR3 sequence is CASSSGQGGHGYTF. The CDR3, as DNA: TGTGCCAGCAGCTCTGGACAGGGTGGCCATGGCTACACCTTC.

This clonotype was observed at least ten times. This chain links TRBV3-1 with TRBJ2-1; the match to TRBD2 covers 11 bases. Germline trimming cut 0 bases from V and 5 bases from J; bases unmatched to any gene: 9. Germline V gene data show CDR1 as LGHDT and CDR2 as YNNKEL (reference sequence). This CDR3 spans 18 amino acids. CDR3: CASSQDPRLAGTHNEQFF. The CDR3 DNA sequence: TGTGCCAGCAGCCAAGATCCGCGACTAGCGGGGACCCACAATGAGCAGTTCTTC.

Ten or more counts support this clonotype. The rearrangement uses TRBV5-1 and TRBJ2-2, with 11 bases identical to TRBD2. The trim removed 2 bases at V and 0 bases at J, leaving 6 bases unmatched. CDR3 length: 18 residues. The germline gives CDR1 SGHRS, CDR2 YFSETQ. The CDR3 region has the DNA TGCGCCAGCAGCTTAACGGGACTAGCGGAGACGAACACCGGGGAGCTGTTTTTT. It codes for CASSLTGLAETNTGELFF.

This clonotype was counted many times. The rearrangement uses TRBV20-1 and TRBJ1-2, with TRBD1 as a possible D gene (6 bases). Germline V lookup: CDR1 DFQATT, CDR2 SNEGSKA (reference sequence). Deletions cut 1 base from V and 5 bases from J, with 17 bases between. This CDR3 comprises 15 residues. The CDR3 coding sequence is TGCAGTGCTAGAGGCGGCTGGGGGGCTAGATATGGCTACACCTTC. It is translated as CSARGGWGARYGYTF.

This clonotype was seen repeatedly, ten times or more. The CDR3 sequence: CASSPSGSGAYEQYF. CDR3 DNA: TGCGCCAGCAGCCCCTCGGGGTCAGGAGCCTACGAGCAGTACTTC. The chain combines TRBV4-1 with TRBJ2-7, with D perhaps matching TRBD2 (5 bases). CDR1 is MGHRA and CDR2 is YSYEKL in the germline V gene. The V and J ends lost 4 bases and 2 bases respectively, with 15 bases between them. The length of the CDR3 is 15 residues.

This clonotype showed up just a few times. This sequence joins TRBV29-1 and TRBJ1-1; D remains ambiguous. CDR3 size: 14 residues. V was cut by 2 bases and J by 7 bases, with 17 bases left in between. Germline-derived CDR1 and CDR2 are SQVTM and ANQGSEA. The CDR3 is CSVEPHLARIEAFF. In DNA, the CDR3 is TGCAGCGTTGAACCCCACCTGGCAAGAATTGAAGCTTTCTTT.

The chain combines TRBV6-5 with TRBJ2-5; TRBD1 matches at 8 bases. This CDR3 has 14 amino acids. V shed 5 bases, J shed 5 bases, and the junction held 7 bases outside the gene matches. The germline V gene encodes CDR1 MNHEY and CDR2 SVGAGI. CDR3 in amino acids: CASSAQGAVETQYF. CDR3 DNA sequence: TGTGCCAGCAGTGCCCAGGGGGCCGTTGAGACCCAGTACTTC.

This clonotype was seen a few times. The rearrangement links TRBV29-1 to TRBJ1-1; no reliable D call. V lost 4 bases and J 0 bases, leaving 9 bases between the germline ends. CDR1 and CDR2 from the germline V gene are SQVTM and ANQGSEA. The CDR3 length is 13 residues. Here the CDR3 reads CSVVLFMNTEAFF. In DNA form, the CDR3 reads TGCAGCGTTGTTCTTTTTATGAACACTGAAGCTTTCTTT.

This clonotype turned up a few times. The chain uses TRBV30 and TRBJ2-7, with D unclear. The CDR3 sequence is 11 residues long. V lost 4 bases and J 4 bases, leaving 8 bases between the germline ends. The V gene's germline CDR1 is GTSNPN and CDR2 SVGIG (reference sequence). CDR3 nucleotide sequence: TGTGCCTGGACAAATCGGTACGAGCAGTACTTC. Its translation is CAWTNRYEQYF. Together with reference TRBV30 and TRBJ2-7, the CDR3 gives the full variable domain: SQTIHQWPATLVQPVGSPLSLECTVEGTSNPNLYWYRQAAGRGLQLLFYSVGIGQISSEVPQNLSASRPQDRQFILSSKKLLLSDSGFYLCAWTNRYEQYFGPGTRLTVT.

The CDR3 here is CASSMSWDYTF. CDR3 nucleotides: TGTGCCAGTAGTATGTCCTGGGACTACACCTTC. The chain employs TRBV19 and TRBJ1-2; no clear D. Germline lookup yields CDR1 LNHDA and CDR2 SQIVND (reference sequence). Between the trimmed V and J ends, which lost 3 bases and 10 bases, there was a span of 9 bases. The CDR3 sequence is 11 residues long.

The chain combines TRBV30 with TRBJ2-5; D perhaps matches TRBD2 (5 bases). Trimming pared 3 bases from V and 3 bases from J, leaving 17 bases between. The germline gives CDR1 GTSNPN, CDR2 SVGIG (reference sequence). This CDR3 region has 15 residues. The CDR3 sequence is CAWRAREWTKETQYF. CDR3 coding DNA: TGTGCCTGGAGGGCCCGGGAATGGACGAAAGAGACCCAGTACTTC.

With respect to this clonotype: A single base separates this from a much larger clone, so it may be a read error. V and J are TRBV20-1 and TRBJ2-3; TRBD2 agrees at 8 bases. The V segment lost 0 bases and the J segment 0 bases; nucleotides outside the gene matches: 5. This CDR3 is built from 16 residues. Germline V gives CDR1 DFQATT, CDR2 SNEGSKA (reference sequence). The CDR3 protein is CSARDPAGASTDTQYF. As DNA, the CDR3 is TGCAGTGCTAGAGACCCAGCGGGAGCGAGCACAGATACGCAGTATTTT.

This clonotype occurred a few times. The chain couples TRBV5-4 to TRBJ1-1; weak D call: TRBD1 (5 bases). The germline V gene encodes CDR1 SGHNT and CDR2 YYREEE (reference sequence). V shed 5 bases and J shed 6 bases, with 17 bases lying between them. The CDR3 is 14 residues long. The CDR3 DNA reads as TGTGCCAGCAGGGACCGGAGCCAGGGAGCTGAAGCTTTCTTT. This sequence encodes CASRDRSQGAEAFF.